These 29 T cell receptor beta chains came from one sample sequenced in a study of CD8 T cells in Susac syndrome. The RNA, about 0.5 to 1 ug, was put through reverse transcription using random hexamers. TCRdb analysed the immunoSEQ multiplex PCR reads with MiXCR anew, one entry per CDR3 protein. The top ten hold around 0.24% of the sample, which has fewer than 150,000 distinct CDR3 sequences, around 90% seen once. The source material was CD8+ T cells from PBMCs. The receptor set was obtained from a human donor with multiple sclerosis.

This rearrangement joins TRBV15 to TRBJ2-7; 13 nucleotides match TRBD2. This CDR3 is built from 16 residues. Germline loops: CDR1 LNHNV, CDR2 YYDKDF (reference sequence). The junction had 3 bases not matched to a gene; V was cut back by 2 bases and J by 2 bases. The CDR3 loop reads CATSRPGTSGTYEQYF. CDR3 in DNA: TGTGCCACCAGCAGACCCGGGACTAGCGGGACCTACGAGCAGTACTTC.

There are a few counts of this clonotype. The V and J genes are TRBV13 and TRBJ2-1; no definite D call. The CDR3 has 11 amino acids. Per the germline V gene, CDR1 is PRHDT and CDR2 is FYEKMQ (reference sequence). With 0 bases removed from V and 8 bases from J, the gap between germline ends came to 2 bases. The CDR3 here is CASSLGHEQFF. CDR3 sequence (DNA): TGTGCCAGCAGCTTAGGCCATGAGCAGTTCTTC.

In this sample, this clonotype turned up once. CDR3 amino acids: CASSISETQYF. The DNA of the CDR3 is TGTGCCAGTAGTATATCGGAGACCCAGTACTTC. The chain combines TRBV19 with TRBJ2-5; D not resolved. The CDR3 extends over 11 amino acids. V was cut by 2 bases and J by 5 bases, with 3 bases left in between. The germline V gene encodes CDR1 LNHDA and CDR2 SQIVND (reference sequence).

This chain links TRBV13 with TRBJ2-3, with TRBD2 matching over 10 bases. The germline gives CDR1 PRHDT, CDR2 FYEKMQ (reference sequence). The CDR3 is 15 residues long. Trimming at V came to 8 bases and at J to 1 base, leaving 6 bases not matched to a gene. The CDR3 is CASEGLANGTDTQYF. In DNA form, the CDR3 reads TGTGCCAGCGAGGGACTAGCGAACGGCACAGATACGCAGTATTTT. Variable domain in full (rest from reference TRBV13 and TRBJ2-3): AAGVIQSPRHLIKEKRETATLKCYPIPRHDTVYWYQQGPGQDPQFLISFYEKMQSDKGSIPDRFSAQQFSDYHSELNMSSLELGDSALYFCASEGLANGTDTQYFGPGTRLTVL.

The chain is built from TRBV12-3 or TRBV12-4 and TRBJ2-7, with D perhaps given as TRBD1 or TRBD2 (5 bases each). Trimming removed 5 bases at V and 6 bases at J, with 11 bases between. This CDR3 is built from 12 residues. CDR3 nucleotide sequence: TGTGCCAGCAGTCCCCGGGGCCTCGAGCAGTACTTC. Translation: CASSPRGLEQYF.

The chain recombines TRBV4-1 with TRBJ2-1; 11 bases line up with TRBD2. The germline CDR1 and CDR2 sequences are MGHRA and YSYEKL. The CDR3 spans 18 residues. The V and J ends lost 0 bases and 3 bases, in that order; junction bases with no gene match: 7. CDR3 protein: CASSQDQLAGAVYNEQFF. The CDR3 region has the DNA TGCGCCAGCAGCCAAGATCAACTAGCGGGAGCGGTCTACAATGAGCAGTTCTTC.

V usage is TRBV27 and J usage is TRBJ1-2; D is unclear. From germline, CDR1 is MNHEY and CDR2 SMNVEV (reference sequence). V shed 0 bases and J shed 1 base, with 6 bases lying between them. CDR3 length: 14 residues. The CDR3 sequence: CASSLSGRNYGYTF. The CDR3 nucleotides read TGTGCCAGCAGTTTATCTGGACGTAACTATGGCTACACCTTC.

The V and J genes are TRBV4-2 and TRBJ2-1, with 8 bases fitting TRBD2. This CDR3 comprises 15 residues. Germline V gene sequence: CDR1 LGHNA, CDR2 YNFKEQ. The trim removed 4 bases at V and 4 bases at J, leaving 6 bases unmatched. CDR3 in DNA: TGTGCCAGCAGCCCTACTAGCGGAGATTACAATGAGCAGTTCTTC. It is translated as CASSPTSGDYNEQFF.

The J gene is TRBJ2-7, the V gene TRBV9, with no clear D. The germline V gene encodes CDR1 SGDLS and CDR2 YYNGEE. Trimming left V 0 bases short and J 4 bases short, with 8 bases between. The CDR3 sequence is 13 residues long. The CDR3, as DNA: TGTGCCAGCAGCGTAGCTTTGGGGTACGAGCAGTACTTC. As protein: CASSVALGYEQYF.

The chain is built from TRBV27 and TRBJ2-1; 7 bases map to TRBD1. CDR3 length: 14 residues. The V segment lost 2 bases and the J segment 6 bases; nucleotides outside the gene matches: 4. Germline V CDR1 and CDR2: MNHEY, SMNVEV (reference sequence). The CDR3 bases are TGTGCCAGCAGTTTACAGGGGGTGGGCAATGAGCAGTTCTTC. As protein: CASSLQGVGNEQFF.

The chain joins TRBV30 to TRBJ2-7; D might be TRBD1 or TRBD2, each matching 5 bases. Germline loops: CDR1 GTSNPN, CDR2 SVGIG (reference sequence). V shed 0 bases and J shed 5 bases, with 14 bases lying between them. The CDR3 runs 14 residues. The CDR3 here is CAWSVGGWGNEQYF. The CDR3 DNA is TGTGCCTGGAGTGTAGGAGGTTGGGGGAACGAGCAGTACTTC.

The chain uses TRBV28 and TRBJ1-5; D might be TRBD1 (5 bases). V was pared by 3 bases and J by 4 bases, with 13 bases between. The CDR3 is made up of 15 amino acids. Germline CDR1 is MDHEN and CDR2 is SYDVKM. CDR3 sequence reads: CASSFPAGGNQPQHF. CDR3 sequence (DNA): TGTGCCAGCAGTTTCCCGGCGGGGGGGAATCAGCCCCAGCATTTT.

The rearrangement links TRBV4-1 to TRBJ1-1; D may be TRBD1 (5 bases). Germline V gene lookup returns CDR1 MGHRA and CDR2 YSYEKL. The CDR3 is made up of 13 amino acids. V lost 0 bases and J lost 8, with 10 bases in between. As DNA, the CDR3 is TGCGCCAGCAGCCAAGATCTGTGGGGCGAAGCTTTCTTT. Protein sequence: CASSQDLWGEAFF.

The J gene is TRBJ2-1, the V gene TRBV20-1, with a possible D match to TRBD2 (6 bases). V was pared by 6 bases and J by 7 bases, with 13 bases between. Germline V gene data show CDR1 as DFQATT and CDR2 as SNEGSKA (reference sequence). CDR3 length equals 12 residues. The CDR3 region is CSAKTRWNEQFF. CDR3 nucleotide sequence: TGCAGTGCAAAGACTAGGTGGAATGAGCAGTTCTTC.

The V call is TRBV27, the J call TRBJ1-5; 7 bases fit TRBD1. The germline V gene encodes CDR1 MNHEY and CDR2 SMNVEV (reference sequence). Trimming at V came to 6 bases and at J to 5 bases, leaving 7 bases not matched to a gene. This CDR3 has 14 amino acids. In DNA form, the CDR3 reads TGTGCCAGCAGCTTGGGACAGACTTATCAGCCCCAGCATTTT. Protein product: CASSLGQTYQPQHF.

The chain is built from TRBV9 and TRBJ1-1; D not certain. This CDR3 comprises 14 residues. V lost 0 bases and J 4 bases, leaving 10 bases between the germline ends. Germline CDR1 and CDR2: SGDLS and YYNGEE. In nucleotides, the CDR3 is TGTGCCAGCAGCGTAGAATGGGTTGCCACTGAAGCTTTCTTT. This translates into CASSVEWVATEAFF.

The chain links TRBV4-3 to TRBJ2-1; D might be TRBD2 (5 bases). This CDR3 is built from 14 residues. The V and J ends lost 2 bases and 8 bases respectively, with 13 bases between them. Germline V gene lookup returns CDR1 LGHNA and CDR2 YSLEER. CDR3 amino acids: CASSQSLAFDEQFF. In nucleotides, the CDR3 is TGCGCCAGCAGCCAATCGCTAGCCTTTGATGAGCAGTTCTTC.

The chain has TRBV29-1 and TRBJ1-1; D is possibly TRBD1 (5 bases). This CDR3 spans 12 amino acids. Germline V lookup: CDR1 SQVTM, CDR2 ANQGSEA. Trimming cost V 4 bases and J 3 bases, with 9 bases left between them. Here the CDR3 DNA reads TGCAGCGTTGTGGTGACAGACACTGAAGCTTTCTTT. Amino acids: CSVVVTDTEAFF.

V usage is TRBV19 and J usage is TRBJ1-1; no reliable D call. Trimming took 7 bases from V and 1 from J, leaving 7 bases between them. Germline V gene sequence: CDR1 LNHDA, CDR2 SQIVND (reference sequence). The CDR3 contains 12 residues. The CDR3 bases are TGTGCCAGTACGAACCAGAACACTGAAGCTTTCTTT. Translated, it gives CASTNQNTEAFF.

The CDR3: CASNQQGAEQFF. CDR3 DNA sequence: TGTGCCAGCAACCAACAGGGGGCTGAGCAGTTCTTC. The chain is built from TRBV28 and TRBJ2-1; 9 nucleotides line up with TRBD1. V lost 7 bases and J lost 9; bases outside the gene matches: 4. This CDR3 is built from 12 residues. Germline V gene sequence: CDR1 MDHEN, CDR2 SYDVKM.

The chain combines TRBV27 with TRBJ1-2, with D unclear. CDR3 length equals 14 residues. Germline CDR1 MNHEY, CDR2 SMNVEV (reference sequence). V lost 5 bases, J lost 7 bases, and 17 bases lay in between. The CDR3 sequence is CASSPGPLVGGYTF. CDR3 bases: TGTGCCAGCAGTCCCGGCCCCCTCGTGGGTGGCTACACCTTC.

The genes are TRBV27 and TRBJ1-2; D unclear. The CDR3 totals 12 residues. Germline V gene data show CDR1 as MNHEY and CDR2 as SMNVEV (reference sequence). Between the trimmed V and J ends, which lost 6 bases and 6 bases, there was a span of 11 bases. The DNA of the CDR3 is TGTGCCAGCAGAGGAGGGTTGGATGGCTACACCTTC. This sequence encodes CASRGGLDGYTF.

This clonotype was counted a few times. The CDR3 region is CSALAGTMYEQYF. CDR3 DNA sequence: TGCAGCGCTTTAGCGGGAACGATGTACGAGCAGTACTTC. The gene calls are TRBV29-1 and TRBJ2-7; 8 nucleotides align to TRBD2. J was trimmed by 4 bases and V by 7 bases; bases with no gene match: 9. The CDR3 is 13 residues long. Germline V gene data show CDR1 as SQVTM and CDR2 as ANQGSEA.

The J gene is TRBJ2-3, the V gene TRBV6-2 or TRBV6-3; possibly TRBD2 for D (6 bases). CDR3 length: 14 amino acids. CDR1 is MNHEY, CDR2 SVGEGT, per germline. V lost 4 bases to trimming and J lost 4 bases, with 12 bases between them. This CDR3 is CASSSTSRSDTQYF. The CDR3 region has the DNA TGTGCCAGCAGTTCCACTAGCCGCTCAGATACGCAGTATTTT.

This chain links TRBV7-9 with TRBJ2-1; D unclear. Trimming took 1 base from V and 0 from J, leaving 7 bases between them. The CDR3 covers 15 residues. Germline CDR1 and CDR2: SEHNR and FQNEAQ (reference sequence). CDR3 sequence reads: CASSLVESSYNEQFF. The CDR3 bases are TGTGCCAGCAGCTTAGTGGAGAGCTCCTACAATGAGCAGTTCTTC.

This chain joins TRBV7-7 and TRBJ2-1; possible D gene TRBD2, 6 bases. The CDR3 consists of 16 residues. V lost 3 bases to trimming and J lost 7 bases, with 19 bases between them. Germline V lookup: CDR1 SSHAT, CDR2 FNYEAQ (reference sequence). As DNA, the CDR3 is TGTGCCAGCAGCTTTGCCGCCGGGACTCCCCTTAATGAGCAGTTCTTC. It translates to CASSFAAGTPLNEQFF. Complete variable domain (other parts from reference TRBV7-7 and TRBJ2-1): GAGVSQSPRYKVTKRGQDVTLRCDPISSHATLYWYQQALGQGPEFLTYFNYEAQPDKSGLPSDRFSAERPEGSISTLTIQRTEQRDSAMYRCASSFAAGTPLNEQFFGPGTRLTVL.

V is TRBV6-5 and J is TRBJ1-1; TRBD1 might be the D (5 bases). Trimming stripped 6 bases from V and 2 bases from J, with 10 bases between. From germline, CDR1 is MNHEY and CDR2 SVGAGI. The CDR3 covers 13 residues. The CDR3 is CASSLDSNTEAFF. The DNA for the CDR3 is TGTGCCAGCAGCCTTGACAGTAACACTGAAGCTTTCTTT.

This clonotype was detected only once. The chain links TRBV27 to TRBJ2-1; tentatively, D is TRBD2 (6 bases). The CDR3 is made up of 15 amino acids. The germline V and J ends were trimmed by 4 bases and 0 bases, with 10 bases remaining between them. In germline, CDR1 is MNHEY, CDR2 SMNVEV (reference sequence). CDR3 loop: CASSSTSSSYNEQFF. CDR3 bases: TGTGCCAGCAGTTCCACTAGCAGCTCCTACAATGAGCAGTTCTTC.

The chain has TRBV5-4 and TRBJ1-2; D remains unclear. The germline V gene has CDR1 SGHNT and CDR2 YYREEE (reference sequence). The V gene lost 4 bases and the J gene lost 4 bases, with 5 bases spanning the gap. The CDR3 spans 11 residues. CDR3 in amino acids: CASSRSYGYTF. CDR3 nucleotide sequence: TGTGCCAGCAGCCGGAGCTATGGCTACACCTTC.